One and the same sample provided the 5 T cell receptor beta chains below, sequenced in a study of blood T cells in healthy people across ages. Next came a second PCR, run for about 7 to 12 cycles, which used a sample-barcoded 5' primer along with a J-beta primer mix. TCRdb analysed the 5' RACE reads with MiXCR anew, one entry per CDR3 protein. Seen here are hundreds of thousands of distinct CDR3 sequences, approximately 50% observed once, and the top ten hold 30% to 40%. Source material: blood. These receptors all stem from a man between 60 and 75 years old in good health.

This chain joins TRBV20-1 and TRBJ2-6, with 8 bases aligning to TRBD1. The length of the CDR3 is 17 residues. Germline CDR1 and CDR2: DFQATT and SNEGSKA (reference sequence). Trimming took 2 bases from V and 1 from J; bases not matched to a gene: 7. The CDR3 nucleotides read TGCAGTGCTAGACCAGGGGGCATTACGTCTGGGGCCAACGTCCTGACTTTC. Encoded protein: CSARPGGITSGANVLTF.

This clonotype has only a few counts. The V and J genes are TRBV12-5 and TRBJ2-7, with TRBD2 as a possible D gene (6 bases). Trimming removed 7 bases at V and 0 bases at J, with 13 bases between. Germline CDR1 LGHNT, CDR2 FRNRAP. The CDR3 consists of 14 residues. The CDR3 nucleotides read TGTGCTAGTGCCCTGGGGGGACTCTCCTACGAGCAGTACTTC. Amino acid sequence: CASALGGLSYEQYF.

This clonotype was counted between two and nine times. The chain joins TRBV18 to TRBJ1-4; D is ambiguous. The CDR3 is made up of 14 amino acids. The germline CDR1 and CDR2 sequences are KGHSH and LQKENI. V was pared by 3 bases and J by 4 bases, with 9 bases between. CDR3 nucleotides: TGTGCCAGCTCACCCCCGGGTAATAATGAAAAACTGTTTTTT. Protein sequence: CASSPPGNNEKLFF.

This chain connects TRBV3-1 to TRBJ2-3, with D possibly TRBD2 on 5 matching bases. Germline-derived CDR1 and CDR2 are LGHDT and YNNKEL (reference sequence). Trimming took off 0 bases at V and 8 bases at J, with 12 bases between the two ends. CDR3 size: 14 residues. The CDR3 bases are TGTGCCAGCAGCCAAGAGGGAGTACCCAGTACGCAGTATTTT. Its protein product is CASSQEGVPSTQYF.

V and J are TRBV6-5 and TRBJ1-1; D may be TRBD1 (6 bases). Germline assignment: CDR1 MNHEY and CDR2 SVGAGI. The CDR3 is 13 residues long. V was pared by 0 bases and J by 10 bases, with 12 bases between. CDR3 residues: CASSYSNRAAAFF. In nucleotides, the CDR3 is TGTGCCAGCAGTTACTCGAACAGGGCGGCAGCTTTCTTT.